A single sample gave rise to the 5 T cell receptor beta chains below, sequenced in a study of T cells in Graves' hyperthyroidism and ophthalmopathy. Amplified TCR beta CDR3 regions derived from RNA transcripts. The TCR CDR3 was amplified in a first-round RT-PCR using the HTBI primer set. One entry per CDR3 protein results from TCRdb running MiXCR on the multiplex PCR reads. The table lists about 480,000 distinct CDR3 sequences, 20% to 25% of them singletons. What was sequenced was blood. These receptors originate from a woman aged 70 to 79 with Graves' ophthalmopathy.

This clonotype was counted a few times. The rearrangement uses TRBV27 and TRBJ1-2; 10 nucleotides match TRBD1. The CDR3 covers 14 residues. The ends lost 5 bases at V and 5 bases at J; junction bases unmatched: 5. The germline V gene has CDR1 MNHEY and CDR2 SMNVEV (reference sequence). Written as DNA, the CDR3 is TGTGCCAGCAGTCCTTCGGGACAGGGGTATGGCTACACCTTC. Translating gives CASSPSGQGYGYTF.

The chain couples TRBV7-9 to TRBJ1-4, with 7 bases lining up with TRBD1. The V gene's germline CDR1 is SEHNR and CDR2 FQNEAQ (reference sequence). With 5 bases clipped from V and 6 bases from J, the junction kept 3 bases outside the gene matches. CDR3 length: 13 residues. The CDR3 here is CASSPGQYEKLFF. DNA for the CDR3: TGTGCCAGCAGCCCGGGACAGTATGAAAAACTGTTTTTT.

J is TRBJ2-2 and V is TRBV11-3, with TRBD2 matching over 7 bases. The trim removed 8 bases at V and 6 bases at J, leaving 3 bases unmatched. The germline CDR1 and CDR2 sequences are SGHNT and YENEEA. This CDR3 spans 12 amino acids. CDR3 in amino acids: CASRGEAGELFF. CDR3 DNA: TGTGCCAGCCGGGGGGAGGCCGGGGAGCTGTTTTTT.

This clonotype was counted many times. The genes are TRBV6-5 and TRBJ2-7; a weak D match, TRBD2 (5 bases). Germline assignment: CDR1 MNHEY and CDR2 SVGAGI. The CDR3 is made up of 16 amino acids. Deletions cut 0 bases from V and 0 bases from J, with 12 bases between. Here the CDR3 DNA reads TGTGCCAGCAGTTACTCGATGAGAGGGCTCTCCTACGAGCAGTACTTC. Its protein product is CASSYSMRGLSYEQYF.

In its sample, this clonotype was seen a few times. The chain joins TRBV20-1 to TRBJ1-2; D is perhaps TRBD1 (5 bases). Trimming removed 3 bases at V and 8 bases at J, with 10 bases between. The CDR3 runs 11 residues. Germline V gene data show CDR1 as DFQATT and CDR2 as SNEGSKA (reference sequence). This chain's CDR3 is CSARTRDGYTF. CDR3 nucleotide sequence: TGCAGTGCTAGGACCCGGGACGGCTACACCTTC.